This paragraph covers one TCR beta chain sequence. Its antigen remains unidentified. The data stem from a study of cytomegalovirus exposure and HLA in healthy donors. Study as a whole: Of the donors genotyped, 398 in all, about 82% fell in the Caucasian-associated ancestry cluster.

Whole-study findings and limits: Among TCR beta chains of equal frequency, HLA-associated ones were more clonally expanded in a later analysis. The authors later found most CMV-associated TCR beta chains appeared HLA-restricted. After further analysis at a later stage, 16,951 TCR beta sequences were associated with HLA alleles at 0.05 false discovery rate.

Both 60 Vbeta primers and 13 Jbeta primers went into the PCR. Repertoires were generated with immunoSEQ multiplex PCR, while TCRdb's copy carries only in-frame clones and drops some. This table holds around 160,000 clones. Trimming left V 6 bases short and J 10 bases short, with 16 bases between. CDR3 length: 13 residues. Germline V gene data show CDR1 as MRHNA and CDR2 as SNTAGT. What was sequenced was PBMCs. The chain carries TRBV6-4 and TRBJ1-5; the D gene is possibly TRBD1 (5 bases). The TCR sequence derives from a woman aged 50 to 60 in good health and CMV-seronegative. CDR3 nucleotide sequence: TGTGCCAGCAGCGCCCTCCCGGGGGGACCCCAGCATTTT. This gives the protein CASSALPGGPQHF.